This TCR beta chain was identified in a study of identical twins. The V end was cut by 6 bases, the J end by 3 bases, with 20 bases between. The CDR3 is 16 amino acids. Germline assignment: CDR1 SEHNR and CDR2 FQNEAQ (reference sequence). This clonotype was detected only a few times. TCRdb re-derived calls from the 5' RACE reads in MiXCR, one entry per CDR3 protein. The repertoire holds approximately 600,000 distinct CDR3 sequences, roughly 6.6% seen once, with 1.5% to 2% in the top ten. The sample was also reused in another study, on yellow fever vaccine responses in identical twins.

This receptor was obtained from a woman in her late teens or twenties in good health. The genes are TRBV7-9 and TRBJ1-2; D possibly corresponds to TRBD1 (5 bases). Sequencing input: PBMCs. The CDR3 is CASSYEWGDRDYGYTF. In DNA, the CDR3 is TGTGCCAGCAGTTACGAATGGGGCGACAGAGACTATGGCTACACCTTC.